The 22 T cell receptor beta chains given below trace back to one sample, sequenced in a study of blood T cell repertoires in COVID-19 (dated by TCRdb to about 2020). Library preparation was by the immunoSEQ multiplex PCR assay. What TCRdb holds here is the immuneACCESS table cut down to in-frame rearrangements. Part of the clones is not present; checked against another copy, under half of the missing clones reflect an unresolved V gene, and the others are unexplained. A total of a few hundred thousand clones appear in this sample, around 84% of them only once. The ten largest clonotypes hold roughly 4% of the sample. Sequencing input: PBMCs or T cells enriched from blood (not recorded which). The receptors were sampled from a man younger than 40 with acute COVID-19.

The rearrangement joins TRBV3-1 (or the pseudogene TRBV3-2) to TRBJ2-1, with D possibly matching TRBD2 (6 bases). V was cut by 0 bases and J by 6 bases, with 21 bases left in between. Germline V gene sequence: CDR1 LGHDT, CDR2 YNNKEL (reference sequence). The CDR3 is 18 residues long. The CDR3 here is CASSQDIVFTGDINEQFF. The CDR3 region has the DNA TGTGCCAGCAGCCAAGATATTGTGTTTACGGGGGATATCAATGAGCAGTTCTTC.

This chain joins TRBV7-9 and TRBJ2-1; perhaps TRBD1 as D (6 bases). Germline CDR1 and CDR2: SEHNR and FQNEAQ (reference sequence). V lost 5 bases to trimming and J lost 11 bases, with 13 bases between them. The CDR3 has 12 residues. The CDR3 DNA reads as TGTGCCAGCAGCCCAAGGGGGACACAGCAGTTCTTC. Its protein is CASSPRGTQQFF.

V usage is TRBV7-9 and J usage is TRBJ2-1, with a tentative D call TRBD2 (5 bases). The CDR3 runs 14 residues. V was pared by 3 bases and J by 8 bases, with 14 bases between. The V gene's germline CDR1 is SEHNR and CDR2 FQNEAQ (reference sequence). CDR3 loop: CASSFRRGSHEQFF. CDR3 DNA: TGTGCCAGCAGCTTTCGTCGAGGGAGCCATGAGCAGTTCTTC.

Only a few counts were recorded for this clone. The CDR3 DNA is TGTGCCAGCAGTTTAGATCCGGGATTGAACACTGAAGCTTTCTTT. It translates to CASSLDPGLNTEAFF. The chain has TRBV27 and TRBJ1-1; D gene unclear. The CDR3 length is 15 residues. V dropped 2 bases and J dropped 0 bases, with 10 bases sitting between them. Germline V CDR1 and CDR2: MNHEY, SMNVEV (reference sequence).

The rearrangement joins TRBV28 to TRBJ1-2; D might be TRBD1 (6 bases). Germline-derived CDR1 and CDR2 are MDHEN and SYDVKM. V was cut by 7 bases and J by 4 bases, with 10 bases left in between. CDR3 length equals 12 residues. The CDR3 sequence is CASTLGAYGYTF. The CDR3 nucleotides read TGTGCCAGCACCTTGGGGGCCTATGGCTACACCTTC.

This clone has just a few counts. The chain combines TRBV14 with TRBJ2-3, with D possibly matching TRBD2 (5 bases). This CDR3 has 13 amino acids. Trimming removed 3 bases from V and 7 bases from J, with 11 bases in between. CDR1 is SGHDN, CDR2 FVKESK, per germline. CDR3 bases: TGTGCCAGCAGCCATGATCTAGCTCATACGCAGTATTTT. It specifies CASSHDLAHTQYF. Variable domain in full (rest from reference TRBV14 and TRBJ2-3): EAGVTQFPSHSVIEKGQTVTLRCDPISGHDNLYWYRRVMGKEIKFLLHFVKESKQDESGMPNNRFLAERTGGTYSTLKVQPAELEDSGVYFCASSHDLAHTQYFGPGTRLTVL.

Here the CDR3 reads CASSLDLIAGTEAFF. CDR3 sequence (DNA): TGTGCCAGCAGCTTAGACCTGATTGCGGGCACTGAAGCTTTCTTT. This chain links TRBV11-2 with TRBJ1-1; no clear D gene. The CDR3 covers 15 residues. Trimming left V 0 bases short and J 4 bases short, with 12 bases between. Germline V CDR1 and CDR2: SGHAT, FQNNGV.

This clone was recorded only once. The chain is built from TRBV18 and TRBJ1-1; the D gene is possibly TRBD1 (6 bases). Germline CDR1 and CDR2: KGHSH and LQKENI. V was clipped by 2 bases and J by 3 bases, with 10 bases between them. The CDR3 sequence is 14 residues long. The CDR3 nucleotides are TGTGCCAGCTCACCATCCCCAGGGGACACTGAAGCTTTCTTT. Its translation is CASSPSPGDTEAFF.

There are a few counts of this clone. This sequence joins TRBV6-5 and TRBJ2-3, with TRBD2 identical over 7 bases. The CDR3 totals 16 residues. Germline trimming cut 0 bases from V and 1 base from J; bases unmatched to any gene: 4. Germline assignment: CDR1 MNHEY and CDR2 SVGAGI. CDR3 in amino acids: CASSYSVLAGTDTQYF. The CDR3 nucleotides read TGTGCCAGCAGTTACTCGGTTCTAGCGGGCACAGATACGCAGTATTTT.

Comments on this clone: The junction departs from germline at one end; a sequencing error may be responsible. The chain is built from TRBV5-1 and TRBJ1-2, with 8 bases matching TRBD1. Germline-derived CDR1 and CDR2 are SGHRS and YFSETQ. The CDR3 runs 15 residues. The DNA of the CDR3 is TGTGCCAGCAGCTTTCCGGGACAGGAATACTATGGCTACACCTTC. This sequence encodes CASSFPGQEYYGYTF.

This clone turned up a few times. The rearrangement links TRBV7-9 to TRBJ1-5, with a weak D call TRBD1 (5 bases). Trimming pared 5 bases from V and 0 bases from J, leaving 8 bases between. The CDR3 totals 14 residues. CDR1 and CDR2 (germline): SEHNR, FQNEAQ (reference sequence). The CDR3 region is CASSIDSSNQPQHF. In nucleotides, the CDR3 is TGTGCCAGCAGCATCGACAGTAGCAATCAGCCCCAGCATTTT.

The chain has TRBV21-1 and TRBJ2-7; no check of the table's D call, TRBD1, against the DNA was made. TRBV21-1 is described as a pseudogene. This CDR3 contains 16 residues. CDR3 sequence reads: CATARKCRQSSAEQYV. CDR3 in DNA: TGTGCCACCGCAAGGAAATGCAGACAGTCCTCCGCCGAGCAGTACGTC.

The CDR3 here is CASSLSGLGEQFF. The CDR3 region has the DNA TGTGCCAGCAGTTTATCAGGGCTCGGTGAGCAGTTCTTC. The chain has TRBV12-3 or TRBV12-4 and TRBJ2-1; D might be TRBD1 (5 bases). This CDR3 contains 13 residues. Trimming cost V 2 bases and J 9 bases, with 11 bases left between them.

V is TRBV7-8 and J is TRBJ2-3; 7 positions match TRBD2. This CDR3 has 13 residues. Trimming took 7 bases from V and 3 from J; bases not matched to a gene: 4. The germline V gene has CDR1 SGHVS and CDR2 FQNEAQ. The CDR3 bases are TGTGCCAGCACCGGGCGGGGGACAGATACGCAGTATTTT. Protein: CASTGRGTDTQYF.

The chain carries TRBV19 and TRBJ1-6; 7 positions match TRBD1. CDR1 is LNHDA, CDR2 SQIVND, per germline (reference sequence). The J segment lost 7 bases and the V segment lost 8 bases, leaving 8 bases of the junction unmatched. This CDR3 is 14 amino acids long. CDR3 loop: CASRTGTENSPLHF. Written as DNA, the CDR3 is TGTGCCAGTCGAACCGGGACAGAGAATTCACCCCTCCACTTT.

This clone has only one observation. V usage is TRBV19 and J usage is TRBJ2-1, with TRBD1 as a possible D gene (6 bases). Germline loops: CDR1 LNHDA, CDR2 SQIVND (reference sequence). This CDR3 spans 15 amino acids. Deletions cut 3 bases from V and 0 bases from J, with 9 bases between. This CDR3 reads CASSINRVSYNEQFF. The DNA of the CDR3 is TGTGCCAGTAGTATTAACAGGGTCTCCTACAATGAGCAGTTCTTC.

In its sample, this clone was seen a few times. The rearrangement links TRBV15 to TRBJ2-3, with TRBD1 matching 10 bases. Germline-derived CDR1 and CDR2 are LNHNV and YYDKDF (reference sequence). The V and J ends lost 0 bases and 2 bases, in that order; junction bases with no gene match: 5. The length of the CDR3 is 17 residues. CDR3 amino acids: CATSREGTGVFTDTQYF. CDR3 nucleotides: TGTGCCACCAGCAGAGAGGGGACAGGGGTTTTCACAGATACGCAGTATTTT.

The chain employs TRBV29-1 and TRBJ2-3, with D possibly TRBD1 on 6 matching bases. Germline V lookup: CDR1 SQVTM, CDR2 ANQGSEA. V was pared by 3 bases and J by 4 bases, with 11 bases between. The CDR3 totals 13 residues. The CDR3 DNA reads TGCAGCGTTGAGGGGGCCCACCCAGATACGCAGTATTTT. It encodes CSVEGAHPDTQYF.

The chain joins TRBV6-5 to TRBJ1-1; D remains unclear. Germline V gene lookup returns CDR1 MNHEY and CDR2 SVGAGI. The CDR3 consists of 12 residues. V was trimmed by 6 bases and J by 11 bases, leaving 16 bases between them. CDR3 nucleotide sequence: TGTGCCAGCAGCCCGGAAAGGGCGGGGGCTTTCTTT. Protein: CASSPERAGAFF.

The chain is built from TRBV24-1 and TRBJ2-5, with 8 positions matching TRBD1. V lost 3 bases, J lost 3 bases, and 2 bases stayed unmatched. Germline loops: CDR1 KGHDR, CDR2 SFDVKD. This CDR3 region has 14 residues. In nucleotides, the CDR3 is TGTGCCACCAGTGATCTGGACAGGGAAGAGACCCAGTACTTC. This sequence encodes CATSDLDREETQYF.

The chain links TRBV16 to TRBJ2-7; D is ambiguous. The V gene lost 6 bases and the J gene lost 5 bases, with 14 bases spanning the gap. Germline V gives CDR1 KGHSY, CDR2 FQNENV. The CDR3 is 13 amino acids. The CDR3 loop is CASSRLYGHEQYV. The DNA of the CDR3 is TGTGCCAGCAGTCGTCTTTATGGCCACGAGCAGTACGTC.

J is TRBJ1-1 and V is TRBV3-1 (or the pseudogene TRBV3-2), with TRBD1 matching over 10 bases. The CDR3 covers 14 residues. V lost 7 bases to trimming and J lost 4 bases; unmatched junction nucleotides: 6. CDR1 and CDR2 (germline): LGHDT, YNNKEL (reference sequence). The CDR3 nucleotides are TGTGCCAGCAACCGACAGGGGGCGAGCACTGAAGCTTTCTTT. The encoded protein is CASNRQGASTEAFF.